The entry below gives a single TCR beta chain sequence along with its context. This entry belongs to a study of T cells after yellow fever vaccination. Looked up from germline, CDR1 is SGHRS and CDR2 is YFSETQ. The germline V and J ends were trimmed by 0 bases and 0 bases, with 7 bases remaining between them. This CDR3 is 14 amino acids long. TCRdb recomputed calls from the 5' RACE reads with MiXCR, one row per CDR3 protein. Altogether approximately 510,000 distinct CDR3 sequences are present, 20% to 25% being singletons, with the ten largest covering about a sixth. The J gene is TRBJ2-7, the V gene TRBV5-1; D unresolved. The sequence was collected from a man younger than 35 who received the YFV17D yellow fever vaccine. Sequenced here: PBMCs, sampled about 20 days after the first yellow fever vaccination. The CDR3 DNA is TGCGCCAGCAGCTTGGATGGAAGCTCCTACGAGCAGTACGTC. Protein: CASSLDGSSYEQYV.